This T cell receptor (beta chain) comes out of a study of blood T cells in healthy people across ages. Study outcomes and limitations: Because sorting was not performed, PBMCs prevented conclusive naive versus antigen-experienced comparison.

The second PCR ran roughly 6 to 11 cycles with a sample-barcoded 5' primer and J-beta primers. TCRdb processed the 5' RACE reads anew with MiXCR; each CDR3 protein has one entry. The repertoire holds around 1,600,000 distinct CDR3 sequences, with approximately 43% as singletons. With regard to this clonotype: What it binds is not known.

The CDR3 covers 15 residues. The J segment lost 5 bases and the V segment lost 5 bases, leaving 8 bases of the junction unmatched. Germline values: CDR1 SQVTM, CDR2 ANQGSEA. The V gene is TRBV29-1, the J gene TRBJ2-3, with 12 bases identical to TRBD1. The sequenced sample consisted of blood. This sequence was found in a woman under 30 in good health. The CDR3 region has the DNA TGCAGCGTTACCCCCGGGACAGGGGGCCAAGATACGCAGTATTTT. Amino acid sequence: CSVTPGTGGQDTQYF.